This T cell receptor beta chain was sequenced in a study of Graves' ophthalmopathy and Graves' hyperthyroidism. Whole-study context: No ophthalmopathy within 18 months of follow-up signified stable hyperthyroidism. General study points: Most expanded clonotypes from thyroid (those above 0.001 frequency) were also found in blood. Separation of ophthalmopathy from stable hyperthyroidism was achieved by a 13-signature model, at roughly 90% sensitivity and 70% to 82% specificity.

On this clonotype: What it binds is not known.

Germline V CDR1 and CDR2: SGDLS, YYNGEE. The V gene lost 3 bases and the J gene lost 3 bases, with 24 bases spanning the gap. The CDR3 spans 18 residues. TCR beta CDR3 amplification used RNA transcripts. The library came from an HTBI-primed first-round RT-PCR and a second-round multiplex PCR. From the multiplex PCR reads, TCRdb called clonotypes with MiXCR, one entry per CDR3 protein. This sample has about 550,000 distinct CDR3 sequences, with roughly 39% found just once. This chain connects TRBV9 to TRBJ1-1, with unresolved D. The clonotype was recovered from an adult man with Graves' hyperthyroidism. Input material: peripheral blood or thyroid tissue (not recorded which). The CDR3 DNA follows: TGTGCCAGCAGCGCAAGGATGACCGGGGAGGTACTGGACACTGAAGCTTTCTTT. It is translated as CASSARMTGEVLDTEAFF.